This section outlines one TCR beta chain sequence together with its context. The CDR3 runs 15 residues. Germline loops: CDR1 MDHEN, CDR2 SYDVKM. J lost 1 base, V lost 4 bases, and 6 bases had no gene match. This sample is part of a study of control samples from healthy donors and cancer patients. The data were produced by immunoSEQ multiplex PCR, yet TCRdb's version contains in-frame clones alone and is incomplete. The sample shows about 69,000 clones, around four fifths of them seen only once. Input material: PBMCs. The clonotype was recovered from a woman aged 50 to 65 with lung cancer. This chain links TRBV28 with TRBJ2-5, with TRBD1 matching 7 bases. Here the CDR3 reads CASSSPRQGQETQYF. The CDR3, as DNA: TGTGCCAGCAGTTCGCCTCGACAGGGCCAAGAGACCCAGTACTTC.